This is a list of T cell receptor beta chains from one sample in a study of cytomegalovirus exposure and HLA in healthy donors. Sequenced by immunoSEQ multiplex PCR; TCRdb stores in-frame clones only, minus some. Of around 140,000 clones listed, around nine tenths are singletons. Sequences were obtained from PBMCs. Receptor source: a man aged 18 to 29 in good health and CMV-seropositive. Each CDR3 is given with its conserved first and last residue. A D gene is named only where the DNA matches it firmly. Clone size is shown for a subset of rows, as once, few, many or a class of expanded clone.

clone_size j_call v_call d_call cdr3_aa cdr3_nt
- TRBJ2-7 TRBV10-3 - CAISEFEGSYEQYF TGTGCCATCAGTGAGTTTGAGGGCTCCTACGAGCAGTACTTC
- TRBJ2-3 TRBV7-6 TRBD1 CASSLARTGETDTQYF TGTGCCAGCAGCTTAGCCCGGACAGGGGAAACAGATACGCAGTATTTT
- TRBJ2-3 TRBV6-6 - CASSYPQQGTDTQYF TGTGCCAGCAGTTACCCGCAACAGGGAACAGATACGCAGTATTTT
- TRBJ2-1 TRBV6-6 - CASSSPRSSSYNEQFF TGTGCCAGCAGTTCCCCCCGAAGTAGCTCCTACAATGAGCAGTTCTTC
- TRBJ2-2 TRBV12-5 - CASGQGRTTGRELFF TGTGCTAGTGGCCAGGGGAGAACGACCGGCCGGGAGCTGTTTTTT
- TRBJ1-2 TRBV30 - CAWRGRDSSSTF TGTGCCTGGAGAGGCCGGGACTCCTCCTCCACCTTC
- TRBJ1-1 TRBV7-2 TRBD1 CASTRDRGNTEAFF TGTGCCAGCACCCGGGACAGGGGGAACACTGAAGCTTTCTTT
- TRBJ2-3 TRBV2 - CASSASDTQYF TGTGCCAGCAGTGCCTCGGATACGCAGTATTTT
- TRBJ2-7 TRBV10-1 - CASSRTVSYEQYF TGCGCCAGCTCGCGGACAGTCTCCTACGAGCAGTACTTC
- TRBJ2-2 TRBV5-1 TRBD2 CASRTGTSGRATGELFF TGCGCCAGCAGAACCGGGACTAGCGGGAGGGCCACCGGGGAGCTGTTTTTT
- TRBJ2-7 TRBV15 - CATSSDRITTGAYEQYF TGTGCCACCAGCAGTGACCGCATTACCACAGGAGCCTACGAGCAGTACTTC
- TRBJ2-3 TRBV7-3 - CASSLPARDTQYF TGTGCCAGCAGCTTACCCGCTCGGGATACGCAGTATTTT
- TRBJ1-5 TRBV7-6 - CASSLDGSSQQPQHF TGTGCCAGCAGCTTAGACGGGTCTTCGCAACAGCCCCAGCATTTT
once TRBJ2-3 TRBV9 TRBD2 CASSVAGGTADTQYF TGTGCCAGCAGCGTAGCGGGGGGGACCGCAGATACGCAGTATTTT
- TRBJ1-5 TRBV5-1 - CASSLRGNSNQPQHF TGCGCCAGCAGCTTGAGAGGGAATAGCAATCAGCCCCAGCATTTT
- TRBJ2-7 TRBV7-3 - CASSLGGSREQYF TGTGCCAGCAGCTTAGGCGGGTCTCGCGAGCAGTACTTC
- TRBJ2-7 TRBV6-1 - CASSETENEQYF TGTGCCAGCAGTGAGACAGAGAACGAGCAGTACTTC
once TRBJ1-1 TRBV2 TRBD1 CASRPTGTGSPEAFF TGTGCCAGCAGGCCCACCGGGACAGGGAGCCCTGAAGCTTTCTTT
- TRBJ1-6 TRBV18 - CASSPRTTDNSPLHF TGTGCCAGCTCACCACGAACGACAGATAATTCACCCCTCCACTTT
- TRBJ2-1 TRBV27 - CASSLQAGYNEQFF TGTGCCAGCAGTCTACAGGCTGGGTACAATGAGCAGTTCTTC
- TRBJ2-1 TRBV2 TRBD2 CASMGLVHYNEQFF TGTGCCAGCATGGGACTAGTTCACTACAATGAGCAGTTCTTC
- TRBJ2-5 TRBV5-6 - CASSLVGLETQYF TGTGCCAGCAGCTTGGTCGGGTTAGAGACCCAGTACTTC
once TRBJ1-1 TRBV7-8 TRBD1 CASRSTGAATEAFF TGTGCCAGCAGGTCAACAGGGGCTGCCACTGAAGCTTTCTTT
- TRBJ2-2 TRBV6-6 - CASSYSFQGFGGELFF TGTGCCAGCAGTTACTCCTTTCAGGGGTTCGGCGGGGAGCTGTTTTTT
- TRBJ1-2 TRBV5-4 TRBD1 CASSLGQGFYGYTF TGTGCCAGCAGCTTGGGACAGGGGTTCTATGGCTACACCTTC
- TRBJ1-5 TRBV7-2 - CASSLGRGNQPQHF TGTGCCAGCAGCCTAGGGAGGGGCAATCAGCCCCAGCATTTT
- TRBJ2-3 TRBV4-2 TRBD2 CASSQGASGGLRDTQYF TGTGCCAGCAGCCAAGGCGCTAGCGGGGGGCTCAGAGATACGCAGTATTTT
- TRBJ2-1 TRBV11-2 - CASSFLDTYYNEQFF TGTGCCAGCAGCTTCCTGGACACATATTACAATGAGCAGTTCTTC
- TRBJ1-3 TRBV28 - CASSLSQGTIYF TGTGCCAGCAGTTTAAGTCAGGGAACCATATATTTT
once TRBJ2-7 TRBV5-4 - CASSPTRGSGKEQYF TGTGCCAGCAGCCCAACGCGGGGCAGCGGTAAGGAGCAGTACTTC
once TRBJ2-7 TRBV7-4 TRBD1 CASSSYRDRGDEQYF TGTGCCAGCAGCTCCTACCGGGACAGGGGGGACGAGCAGTACTTC
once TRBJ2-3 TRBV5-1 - CASSLGSGAPADTQYF TGCGCCAGCAGCTTAGGATCCGGAGCCCCGGCAGATACGCAGTATTTT
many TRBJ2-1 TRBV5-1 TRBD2 CASSPGTSGGFNEQFF TGCGCCAGCAGCCCCGGGACTAGCGGGGGATTTAATGAGCAGTTCTTC
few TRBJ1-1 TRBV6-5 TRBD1 CASTVPGTDEAFF TGTGCCAGCACCGTCCCCGGGACAGATGAAGCTTTCTTT
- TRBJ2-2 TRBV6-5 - CASSPPGDGELFF TGTGCCAGCAGTCCCCCGGGTGACGGGGAGCTGTTTTTT
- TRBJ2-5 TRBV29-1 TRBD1 CSVVHPQGTQETQYF TGCAGCGTTGTACACCCACAGGGGACGCAAGAGACCCAGTACTTC
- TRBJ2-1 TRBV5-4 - CASSLDLNEQFF TGTGCCAGCAGCTTGGATCTGAATGAGCAGTTCTTC
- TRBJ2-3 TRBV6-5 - CASIPDRRSLNTQYF TGTGCCAGCATTCCAGACAGGCGCTCGTTAAATACGCAGTATTTT
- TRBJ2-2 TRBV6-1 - CASSEIGETGELFF TGTGCCAGCAGTGAAATCGGGGAAACCGGGGAGCTGTTTTTT
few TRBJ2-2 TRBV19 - CASSLTTAPTGELFF TGTGCCAGTAGCCTTACGACAGCCCCCACCGGGGAGCTGTTTTTT
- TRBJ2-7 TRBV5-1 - CASSLTTRTYEQYF TGCGCCAGCAGCTTGACGACACGGACCTACGAGCAGTACTTC
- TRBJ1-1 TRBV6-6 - CASRGRPAEAFF TGTGCCAGCAGGGGGAGGCCGGCTGAAGCTTTCTTT
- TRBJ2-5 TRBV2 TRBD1 CASRYLPDRPEYF TGTGCCAGCAGATACCTCCCGGACAGGCCTGAGTACTTC
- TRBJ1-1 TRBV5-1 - CASSSAPRGTEAFF TGCGCCAGCAGTTCAGCGCCTAGGGGCACTGAAGCTTTCTTT
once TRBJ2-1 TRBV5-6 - CASSLGFVAGNNEQFF TGTGCCAGCAGCTTGGGGTTCGTGGCAGGAAACAATGAGCAGTTCTTC
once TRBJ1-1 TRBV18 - CASSPKPGTEAFF TGTGCCAGCTCACCTAAACCGGGCACTGAAGCTTTCTTT
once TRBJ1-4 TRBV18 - CASSPGTGNEKLFF TGTGCCAGCTCCCCCGGGACTGGTAATGAAAAACTGTTTTTT
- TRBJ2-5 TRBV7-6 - CASSLGRGETQYF TGTGCCAGCAGCTTAGGTCGGGGGGAGACCCAGTACTTC
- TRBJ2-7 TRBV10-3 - CAISVNLEKQYF TGTGCCATCAGCGTAAATTTAGAAAAGCAGTACTTC
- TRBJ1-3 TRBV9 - CASSPDSSGNTIYF TGTGCCAGCAGCCCGGACAGCTCTGGAAACACCATATATTTT
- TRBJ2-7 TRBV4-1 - CASSQDGGEQYF TGCGCCAGCAGCCAAGATGGGGGGGAGCAGTACTTC
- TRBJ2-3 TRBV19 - CASSLPSDSGISTDTQYF TGTGCCAGTAGCTTACCTAGCGATAGTGGGATATCCACAGATACGCAGTATTTT
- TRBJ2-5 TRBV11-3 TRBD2 CASSARSDGRAKETQYF TGTGCCAGCAGCGCCCGGTCGGACGGGAGGGCCAAAGAGACCCAGTACTTC